The rows below give T cell receptor beta chains drawn from one sample of a study of identical twins. MiXCR, run by TCRdb on the 5' RACE reads, gives a single entry per CDR3 protein. The table records about 530,000 distinct CDR3 sequences, 20% to 25% of them present only once. The same data also contributed to another study, on yellow fever vaccine responses in identical twins.

The sample taken for sequencing was CD4+ T cells sorted from blood. The source of these receptors is a woman aged 18-35 years in good health. Both conserved end residues are part of each CDR3. The order of the fields is J gene, D gene, V gene, clone size, CDR3 DNA, CDR3 protein. A D gene is named only where the DNA matches it firmly. Expanded clones get a size class; other rows say once, few or many, or leave the size out.

>TRBJ1-6|.|TRBV2|few
TGTGCCAGCAGTGAAGAACAGTTTGTCCATTCACCCCTCCACTTT
CASSEEQFVHSPLHF
>TRBJ1-1|.|TRBV5-1|.
TGCGCCAGCAGCTTTGGGGACAAGAACACTGAAGCTTTCTTT
CASSFGDKNTEAFF
>TRBJ2-2|.|TRBV20-1|few
TGCAGTGCTAGAGAGATCGAACGGTCCACCGGGGAGCTGTTTTTT
CSAREIERSTGELFF
>TRBJ2-7|TRBD2|TRBV15|.
TGTGCCACCAGCAGAGAACTAGCGTCCTACGAGCAGTACTTC
CATSRELASYEQYF
>TRBJ2-2|TRBD2|TRBV11-2|many
TGTGCCAGCAGTCCGGGACTAGCTGGCACCGGGGAGCTGTTTTTT
CASSPGLAGTGELFF
>TRBJ2-5|TRBD2|TRBV5-1|.
TGCGCCAGCAGCTTCAGCGGGGGGGCTGGACAAGAGACCCAGTACTTC
CASSFSGGAGQETQYF
>TRBJ2-2|.|TRBV5-1|few
TGCGCCAGCAGCTCGGGACACCCAGGGGCGAACACCGGGGAGCTGTTTTTT
CASSSGHPGANTGELFF
>TRBJ2-5|TRBD2|TRBV11-2|.
TGTGCCAGCAGCCCCGGCTTAGTAGCGGGGGAAGAGACCCAGTACTTC
CASSPGLVAGEETQYF
>TRBJ2-1|TRBD2|TRBV2|few
TGTGCCAGCAGTGTTGAGGGAGGGCCCTTGAATGAGCAGTTCTTC
CASSVEGGPLNEQFF
>TRBJ2-6|.|TRBV5-1|few
TGCGCCAGCAGCTTAGCAGGGAATGGGGCCAACGTCCTGACTTTC
CASSLAGNGANVLTF
>TRBJ2-7|TRBD1|TRBV10-3|few
TGTGCCATCAGTTCCGGGACAGGGATCTACGAGCAGTACTTC
CAISSGTGIYEQYF
>TRBJ2-3|TRBD1|TRBV28|few
TGTGCCAGCCCAGGGCCCGGACAGGGGGGGACAGATACGCAGTATTTT
CASPGPGQGGTDTQYF
>TRBJ2-3|.|TRBV28|few
TGTGCCAGCAGTTTATCGGACGGATTCACAGATACGCAGTATTTT
CASSLSDGFTDTQYF
>TRBJ2-7|TRBD1|TRBV28|few
TGTGCCAGCAGTCCACCGACAGGGCCTACCGTCGCCTACGAGCAGTACTTC
CASSPPTGPTVAYEQYF
>TRBJ2-7|TRBD1|TRBV19|.
TGTGCCACCCGGGACAGGGACTACGAGCAGTACTTC
CATRDRDYEQYF
>TRBJ2-2|.|TRBV5-1|few
TGCGCCAGCAGCTTGCCGGGACCCTACGCCGGGGAGCTGTTTTTT
CASSLPGPYAGELFF
>TRBJ2-3|TRBD2|TRBV5-1|.
TGCGCCAGCAGCTTGGGGGAACTAGCGGGGATAGATACGCAGTATTTT
CASSLGELAGIDTQYF
>TRBJ2-3|.|TRBV6-2/TRBV6-3|.
TGTGCCAGCAGTTTTCGACTGGCCAGCACAGATACGCAGTATTTT
CASSFRLASTDTQYF
>TRBJ2-1|.|TRBV20-1|few
TGCAGTGCTAGAAGGCAGTCCTACAATGAGCAGTTCTTC
CSARRQSYNEQFF
>TRBJ1-6|TRBD1|TRBV10-3|once
TGTGCCATCAGGCCAGGGACAGGGGATTCACCCCTCCACTTT
CAIRPGTGDSPLHF
>TRBJ2-1|TRBD2|TRBV12-3/TRBV12-4|.
TGTGCCAGCAGTCCCCGGGCTAGCGGGAGTGGCGATGAGCAGTTCTTC
CASSPRASGSGDEQFF
>TRBJ2-2|.|TRBV5-1|.
TGCGCCAGCATCTCGACATTGAACACCGGGGAGCTGTTTTTT
CASISTLNTGELFF
>TRBJ2-2|.|TRBV20-1|.
TGCAGTGCTAGAGATCGGGGCAGAGGTGGAACCGGGGAGCTGTTTTTT
CSARDRGRGGTGELFF
>TRBJ2-7|TRBD1|TRBV20-1|.
TGCAGTGCCATAACCGGGGGCAGGGGGCTTTACGAGCAGTACTTC
CSAITGGRGLYEQYF
>TRBJ2-1|TRBD1|TRBV2|.
TGTGCCAGCACCGCCCAGGGACAGAGGTACAATGAGCAGTTCTTC
CASTAQGQRYNEQFF
>TRBJ2-1|.|TRBV11-3|.
TGTGCCAGCAGCACACACCCCGGGACTTCCCCACGCTTC
CASSTHPGTSPRF
>TRBJ2-1|TRBD2|TRBV7-9|.
TGTGCCAGCAGCTTTACCTCGGCTAGCGGTAACAATGAGCAGTTCTTC
CASSFTSASGNNEQFF
>TRBJ1-2|.|TRBV18|few
TGTGCCAGCTCAGCCCTTATTGGGGGCCTCGCCTATGGCTACACCTTC
CASSALIGGLAYGYTF
>TRBJ2-1|.|TRBV7-9|.
TGTGCCAGCAGCTTAGAAGGGGCCTACTACAATGAGCAGTTCTTC
CASSLEGAYYNEQFF
>TRBJ2-7|.|TRBV19|.
TGTGCCAGTAGTATAGACCGGGGATCAGGCGAGCAGTACTTC
CASSIDRGSGEQYF